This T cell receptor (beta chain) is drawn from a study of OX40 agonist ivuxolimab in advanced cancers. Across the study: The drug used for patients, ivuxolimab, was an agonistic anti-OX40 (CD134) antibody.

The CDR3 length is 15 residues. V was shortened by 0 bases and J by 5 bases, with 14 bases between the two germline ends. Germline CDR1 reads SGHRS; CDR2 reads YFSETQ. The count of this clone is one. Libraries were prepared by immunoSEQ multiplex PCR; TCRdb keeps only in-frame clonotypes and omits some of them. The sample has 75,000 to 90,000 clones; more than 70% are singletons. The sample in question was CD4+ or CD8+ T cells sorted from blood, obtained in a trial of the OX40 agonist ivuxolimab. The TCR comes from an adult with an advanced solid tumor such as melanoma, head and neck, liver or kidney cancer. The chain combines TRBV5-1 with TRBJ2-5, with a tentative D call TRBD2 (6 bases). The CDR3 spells CASSLGVRGGETQYF. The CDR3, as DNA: TGCGCCAGCAGCTTGGGGGTGCGGGGTGGCGAGACCCAGTACTTC.